This T cell receptor (beta chain) stems from a study of cytomegalovirus exposure and HLA in healthy donors. Study findings and constraints: Rare TCR sequences predominated, though certain public TCRs were found in many donors. Among the CMV-associated chains, a few were confirmed in vitro as specific for CMV antigens. A prior analysis recorded that most TCR beta V segments were productive about 87% or about 30% of the time.

With 60 Vbeta and 13 Jbeta primers, the PCR was carried out. The method was immunoSEQ multiplex PCR; TCRdb's version includes in-frame clones alone and lacks a portion of them. Found here are some 130,000 clones, roughly 62% of them singletons; the top ten hold around 1.6%. Trimming cost V 4 bases and J 2 bases; bases outside gene matches: 15. CDR1 and CDR2 from the germline V gene are SEHNR and FQNEAQ (reference sequence). The CDR3 totals 18 residues. Remarks on this clone: What it recognizes is unknown.

The receptor was derived from a man aged 25-45 years in good health and CMV-seropositive. Sequenced input: PBMCs. The chain uses TRBV7-9 and TRBJ2-5; 8 nucleotides agree with TRBD2. CDR3 in DNA: TGTGCCAGCAGCTCAATTCACGTGGTGCAGCGGGAGCAAGAGACCCAGTACTTC. Its protein is CASSSIHVVQREQETQYF.